These T cell receptor beta chains were read from a single sample in a study of Ad26.COV2.S vaccination and SARS-CoV-2 variants. Sequencing used immunoSEQ multiplex PCR; TCRdb keeps in-frame clones, though not all of them. The data contain about 350,000 clones, around 89% of them singletons. The input for sequencing was peripheral blood, taken in a trial of Ad26.COV2.S vaccine versus placebo. These receptors came from a person aged 18 to 59 who received the Ad26.COV2.S COVID-19 vaccine or a placebo. CDR3s include the opening cysteine and the closing phenylalanine or tryptophan. D genes are given only for firm matches. Clone size is shown for a subset of rows, as once, few, many or a class of expanded clone.

v_call	j_call	d_call	clone_size	cdr3_aa	cdr3_nt
TRBV2	TRBJ2-1	-	-	CASSPDRLENNEQFF	TGTGCCAGCAGTCCTGACAGGCTGGAGAACAATGAGCAGTTCTTC
TRBV27	TRBJ1-1	-	-	CASRNRAGTEAFF	TGTGCCAGCAGGAACAGGGCGGGCACTGAAGCTTTCTTT
TRBV5-1	TRBJ1-2	-	-	CASSGSRNYGYTF	TGCGCCAGTTCAGGGTCGAGGAACTATGGCTACACCTTC
TRBV6-2/TRBV6-3	TRBJ1-5	-	once	CASSYRVQPQHF	TGTGCCAGCAGTTACAGGGTTCAGCCCCAGCATTTT
TRBV19	TRBJ1-1	-	-	CASSATTIPEAFF	TGTGCCAGTAGTGCCACAACAATCCCTGAAGCTTTCTTT
TRBV10-3	TRBJ1-2	TRBD1	-	CAISGTGYGYTF	TGTGCCATCAGCGGGACAGGGTACGGCTACACCTTC
TRBV28	TRBJ2-2	-	-	CASTGDANTGELFF	TGTGCCAGCACCGGAGACGCGAACACCGGGGAGCTGTTTTTT
TRBV19	TRBJ2-2	-	-	CASAVWARNTGELFF	TGTGCCAGCGCCGTGTGGGCTAGGAACACCGGGGAGCTGTTTTTT
TRBV24-1	TRBJ2-4	-	-	CATNPGIAKNIQYF	TGTGCCACCAACCCGGGGATAGCCAAAAACATTCAGTACTTC
TRBV4-2	TRBJ1-4	-	-	CASSQNDGNEKLFF	TGTGCCAGCAGCCAAAATGACGGAAATGAAAAACTGTTTTTT
TRBV7-2	TRBJ1-2	-	-	CASSLAFTNYGYTF	TGTGCCAGCAGCTTAGCTTTCACGAACTATGGCTACACCTTC
TRBV28	TRBJ2-5	TRBD2	-	CASSSPPGLAGGHLQETQYF	TGTGCCAGCAGTTCACCCCCGGGACTAGCGGGGGGGCATCTCCAAGAGACCCAGTACTTC
TRBV7-8	TRBJ1-6	TRBD1	-	CASSPTGQGATYSPLHF	TGTGCCAGCAGCCCCACGGGACAGGGGGCGACATATTCACCCCTCCACTTT
TRBV9	TRBJ2-3	-	-	CASSFAPGLGNGADTQYF	TGTGCCAGCAGCTTCGCCCCAGGGCTAGGGAACGGCGCAGATACGCAGTATTTT
TRBV2	TRBJ2-1	TRBD2	-	CASSPGTSGSVDEQFF	TGTGCCAGCAGTCCCGGGACTAGCGGGAGTGTAGATGAGCAGTTCTTC
TRBV29-1	TRBJ1-1	-	once	CSVGVGWTGTEAFF	TGCAGCGTTGGGGTAGGGTGGACGGGCACTGAAGCTTTCTTT
TRBV19	TRBJ1-4	-	-	CASSTTGEKLFF	TGTGCCAGTAGTACCACAGGTGAAAAACTGTTTTTT
TRBV9	TRBJ2-2	TRBD2	-	CASSVTLAGNTGELFF	TGTGCCAGCAGCGTAACACTAGCGGGGAACACCGGGGAGCTGTTTTTT
TRBV5-1	TRBJ1-2	TRBD1	-	CASSTGQGSYGYTF	TGCGCCAGCAGCACTGGACAGGGAAGCTATGGCTACACCTTC
TRBV11-2	TRBJ1-1	-	-	CASSLLINTEAFF	TGTGCCAGCAGCTTACTGATAAACACTGAAGCTTTCTTT